Included here is one TCR beta chain sequence, with context. What it binds is not known. Donors had nominal health at sampling but likely had unrecorded immune exposures. The data are from a study of cytomegalovirus exposure and HLA in healthy donors. Whole-study results and caveats: Using a false discovery rate of 0.05, a later analysis showed that some 16,000 TCR beta sequences were associated with HLA alleles.

Researchers ran the PCR with 60 Vbeta and 13 Jbeta primers. Here immunoSEQ multiplex PCR was the method, and the copy in TCRdb shows in-frame clones only, minus some. This repertoire shows roughly 51,000 clones, roughly four fifths found once; its top ten account for roughly 2.4%. V lost 2 bases, J lost 5 bases, and 9 bases lay in between. The CDR3 has 14 residues. Germline CDR1 and CDR2: MGHRA and YSYEKL. The V gene is TRBV4-1, the J gene TRBJ2-2; tentatively, D is TRBD1 (6 bases). Sequencing used PBMCs. This TCR came from a boy younger than 18 in good health and CMV-seropositive. The DNA of the CDR3 is TGCGCCAGCAGCCAACCACAGGGAACCGGGGAGCTGTTTTTT. Translation: CASSQPQGTGELFF.